The subject of this entry is one T cell receptor (beta chain). The antigen remains undetermined. This specimen belongs to a study of OX40 agonist ivuxolimab in advanced cancers. Study results and limitations: Dosing at 0.1 to 3.0 mg/kg was accompanied by clonal expansion of CD4+ and CD8+ blood T cells by week 6.

The table came from immunoSEQ multiplex PCR; TCRdb's copy has only in-frame clones and leaves some out. The table lists about 78,000 clones, roughly 92% of them singletons. V shed 4 bases, J shed 2 bases, and the junction held 10 bases outside the gene matches. From germline, CDR1 is MGHRA and CDR2 YSYEKL. The CDR3 extends over 17 amino acids. The chain combines TRBV4-1 with TRBJ2-5, with 10 bases aligning to TRBD2. The receptor comes from an adult with an advanced solid tumor such as melanoma, head and neck, liver or kidney cancer. The sample consisted of CD4+ or CD8+ T cells sorted from blood, taken in a trial of the OX40 agonist ivuxolimab. The CDR3 loop reads CASSPLLAGGLQETQYF. CDR3 in DNA: TGCGCCAGCAGCCCCCTATTAGCGGGAGGTTTGCAAGAGACCCAGTACTTC.